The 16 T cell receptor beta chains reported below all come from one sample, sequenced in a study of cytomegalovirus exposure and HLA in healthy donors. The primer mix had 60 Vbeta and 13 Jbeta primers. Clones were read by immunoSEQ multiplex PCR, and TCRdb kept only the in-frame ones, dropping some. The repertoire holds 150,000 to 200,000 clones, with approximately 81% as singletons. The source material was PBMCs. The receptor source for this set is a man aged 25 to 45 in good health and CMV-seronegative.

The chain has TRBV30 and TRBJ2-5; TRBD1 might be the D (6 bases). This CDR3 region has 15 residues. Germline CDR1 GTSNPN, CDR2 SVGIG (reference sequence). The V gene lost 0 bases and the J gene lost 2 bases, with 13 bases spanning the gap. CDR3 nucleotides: TGTGCCTGGAGTGTGACGGGACAACTTCAAGAGACCCAGTACTTC. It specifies CAWSVTGQLQETQYF.

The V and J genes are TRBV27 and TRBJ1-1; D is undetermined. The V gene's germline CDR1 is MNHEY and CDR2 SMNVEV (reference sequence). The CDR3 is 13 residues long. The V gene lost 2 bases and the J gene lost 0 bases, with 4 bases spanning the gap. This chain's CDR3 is CASSLVMNTEAFF. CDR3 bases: TGTGCCAGCAGTTTAGTTATGAACACTGAAGCTTTCTTT.

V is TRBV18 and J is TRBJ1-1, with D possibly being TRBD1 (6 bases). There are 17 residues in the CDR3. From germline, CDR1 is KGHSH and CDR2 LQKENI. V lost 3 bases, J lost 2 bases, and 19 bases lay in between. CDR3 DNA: TGTGCCAGCTCACCGGAAATCGGGGGGCGCGGAAACACTGAAGCTTTCTTT. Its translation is CASSPEIGGRGNTEAFF.

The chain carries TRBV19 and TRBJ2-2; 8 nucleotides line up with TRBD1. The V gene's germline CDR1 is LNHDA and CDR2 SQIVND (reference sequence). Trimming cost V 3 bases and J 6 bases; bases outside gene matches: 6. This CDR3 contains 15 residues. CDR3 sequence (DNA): TGTGCCAGTAGTATCGGTGGACAGGGTTCCGGGGAGCTGTTTTTT. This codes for CASSIGGQGSGELFF.

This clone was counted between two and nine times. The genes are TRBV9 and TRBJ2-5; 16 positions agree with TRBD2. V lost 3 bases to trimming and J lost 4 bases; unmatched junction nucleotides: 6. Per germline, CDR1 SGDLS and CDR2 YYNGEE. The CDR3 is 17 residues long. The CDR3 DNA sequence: TGTGCCAGCAGCGACGGGACTAGCGGGGGGGCCGGAGAGACCCAGTACTTC. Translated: CASSDGTSGGAGETQYF.

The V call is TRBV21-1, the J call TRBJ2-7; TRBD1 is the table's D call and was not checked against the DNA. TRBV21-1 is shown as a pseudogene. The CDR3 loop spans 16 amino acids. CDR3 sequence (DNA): TGTGCCAGCAGCAAAACCCTGGGGCTATTATCCTACGAGCAGTACTTC. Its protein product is CASSKTLGLLSYEQYF.

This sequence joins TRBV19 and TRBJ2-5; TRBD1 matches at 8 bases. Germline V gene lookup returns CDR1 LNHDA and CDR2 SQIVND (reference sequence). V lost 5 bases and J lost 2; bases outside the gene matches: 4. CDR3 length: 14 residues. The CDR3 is CASSPRTGQETQYF. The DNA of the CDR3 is TGTGCCAGTAGTCCACGGACAGGGCAAGAGACCCAGTACTTC.

The CDR3 region has the DNA TGCGCCAGCAGCCAAACAGCCACAGATACGCAGTATTTT. Protein: CASSQTATDTQYF. The J gene is TRBJ2-3, the V gene TRBV4-1; no reliable D call. V was pared by 2 bases and J by 2 bases, with 5 bases between. CDR3 size: 13 residues. CDR1 and CDR2 (germline): MGHRA, YSYEKL.

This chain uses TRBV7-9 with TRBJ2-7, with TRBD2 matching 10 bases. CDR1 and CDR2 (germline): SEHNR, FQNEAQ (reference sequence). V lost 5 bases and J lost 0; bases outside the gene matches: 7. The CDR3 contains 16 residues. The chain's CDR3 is CASSGRTSGHSYEQYF. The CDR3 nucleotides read TGTGCCAGCAGCGGGCGGACTAGCGGACACTCCTACGAGCAGTACTTC.

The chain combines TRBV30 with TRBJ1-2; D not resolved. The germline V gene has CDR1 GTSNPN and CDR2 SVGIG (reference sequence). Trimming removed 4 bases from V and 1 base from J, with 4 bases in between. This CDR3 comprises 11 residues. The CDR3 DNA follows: TGTGCCTGGAACTTTAACTATGGCTACACCTTC. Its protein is CAWNFNYGYTF. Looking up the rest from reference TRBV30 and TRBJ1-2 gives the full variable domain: SQTIHQWPATLVQPVGSPLSLECTVEGTSNPNLYWYRQAAGRGLQLLFYSVGIGQISSEVPQNLSASRPQDRQFILSSKKLLLSDSGFYLCAWNFNYGYTFGSGTRLTVV.

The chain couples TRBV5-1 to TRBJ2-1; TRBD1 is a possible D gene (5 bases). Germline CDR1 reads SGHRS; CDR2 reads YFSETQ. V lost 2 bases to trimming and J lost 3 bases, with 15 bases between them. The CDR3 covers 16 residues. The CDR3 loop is CASSFFGTGGYNEQFF. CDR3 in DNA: TGCGCCAGCAGCTTTTTCGGAACAGGTGGCTACAATGAGCAGTTCTTC.

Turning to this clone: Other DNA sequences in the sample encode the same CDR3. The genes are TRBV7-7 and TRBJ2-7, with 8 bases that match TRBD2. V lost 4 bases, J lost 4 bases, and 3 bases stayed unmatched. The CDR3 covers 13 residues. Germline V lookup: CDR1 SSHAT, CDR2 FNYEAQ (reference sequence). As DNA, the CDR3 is TGTGCCAGCAGCTCCGGGGGGGGTTACGAGCAGTACTTC. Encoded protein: CASSSGGGYEQYF.

In DNA, the CDR3 is TGCGCCAGCAGCTTGGTCTACAGAGGGGAGACCCAGTACTTC. It encodes CASSLVYRGETQYF. The genes are TRBV5-1 and TRBJ2-5; tentatively, D is TRBD2 (5 bases). Germline CDR1 is SGHRS and CDR2 is YFSETQ. V was cut by 0 bases and J by 5 bases, with 11 bases left in between. This CDR3 is built from 14 residues.

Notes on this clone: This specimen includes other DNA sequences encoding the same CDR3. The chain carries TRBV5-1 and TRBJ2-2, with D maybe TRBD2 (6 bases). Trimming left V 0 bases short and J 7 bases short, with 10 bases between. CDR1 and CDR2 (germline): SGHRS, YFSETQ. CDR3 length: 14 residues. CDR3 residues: CASSLVGGSGELFF. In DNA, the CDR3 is TGCGCCAGCAGCTTGGTCGGGGGTAGCGGGGAGCTGTTTTTT.

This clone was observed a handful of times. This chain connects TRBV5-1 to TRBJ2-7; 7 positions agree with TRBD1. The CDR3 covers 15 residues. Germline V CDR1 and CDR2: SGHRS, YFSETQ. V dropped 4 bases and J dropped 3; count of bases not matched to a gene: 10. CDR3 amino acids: CASSRDREYIYEQYF. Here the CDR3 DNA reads TGCGCCAGCAGCCGTGACAGGGAATACATCTACGAGCAGTACTTC.

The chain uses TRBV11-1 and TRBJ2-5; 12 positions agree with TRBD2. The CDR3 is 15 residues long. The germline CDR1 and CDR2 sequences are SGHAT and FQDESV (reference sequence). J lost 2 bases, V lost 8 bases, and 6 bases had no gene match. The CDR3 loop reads CASGRLAGAQETQYF. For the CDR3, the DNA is TGTGCCAGCGGAAGACTAGCGGGAGCACAAGAGACCCAGTACTTC.